This TCR beta chain was identified in a study of beta chain features in type 1 diabetes. Study-wide findings and caveats: TCRB CDR3s were moderately but significantly shorter in Type 1 diabetes patients in all four CD4+ subsets. In cDNA sequencing, cells with high TCR expression could be over-represented.

The whole isolated RNA underwent reverse transcription, so sequencing captured expressed TCRB transcripts. Measured with immunoSEQ multiplex PCR; TCRdb has only the in-frame clones, and not every one. In the table there are some 22,000 clones, roughly 56% of which are singletons. In total, each donor contributed a single heparinised blood draw that averaged roughly 110 mL. Germline V gene lookup returns CDR1 SGHRS and CDR2 YFSETQ. CDR3 length: 17 residues. Losses at the gene ends were 2 bases for V and 4 bases for J; bases not matched to a gene: 7. Remarks on this clone: Its antigen is still unknown.

The chain uses TRBV5-1 and TRBJ2-3, with 13 bases fitting TRBD2. The receptor was derived from a man younger than 30 with type 1 diabetes. Sequenced sample: stem cell memory CD4+ T cells from blood. The CDR3 sequence: CASSFRPGLAGSDTQYF. DNA of the CDR3: TGCGCCAGCAGCTTCCGACCGGGACTAGCGGGGTCAGATACGCAGTATTTT.